This T cell receptor beta chain was sequenced in a study of shared clonotypes between healthy human individuals. Study background: Donors had three CD4 naive, three CD4 memory, two CD8 naive and one CD8 memory plate apiece.

This clone appeared a single time. Different DNA sequences within this sample yield the same CDR3. CD45RA-negative memory and CD45RA+ naive subsets were split from the CD4+ cells. Germline V gene sequence: CDR1 MNHNY, CDR2 SVGAGI (reference sequence). The CDR3 has 14 residues. The V end lost 0 bases, the J end lost 5 bases, and 8 bases lay between the germline ends. Sequencing used immunoSEQ multiplex PCR; TCRdb keeps in-frame clones, though not all of them. Here the sample spans more than 2,000,000 clones, about 92% being singletons. This TCR derives from a man between 18 and 35 years old in good health. Material: naive CD4+ T cells sorted from blood. The sample's subset: CD45RA+ positively selected. The rearrangement links TRBV6-6 to TRBJ1-5; no clear D gene. The CDR3 here is CASSYSGPDQPQHF. The CDR3 nucleotides are TGTGCCAGCAGTTACTCAGGTCCCGATCAGCCCCAGCATTTT.